Shown below are 16 T cell receptor beta chains from a single sample sequenced in a study of CD8 T cells in ankylosing spondylitis. General study findings and limits: Ankylosing spondylitis blood appeared to be characterized by a TCR beta motif of several highly homologous variants.

In TCRdb, the 5' RACE reads were re-called with MiXCR into one record per CDR3 protein. This sample has about 90,000 distinct CDR3 sequences, with about 9% found just once. No cognate antigen is known for these TCRs. Sequencing used blood, either unsorted or a sorted T cell fraction (not recorded which). The receptor source for this set is a male donor with ankylosing spondylitis.

This clonotype was recorded at least ten times. The rearrangement joins TRBV18 to TRBJ1-1; possibly TRBD1 for D (5 bases). Trimming took off 2 bases at V and 4 bases at J, with 17 bases between the two ends. Looked up from germline, CDR1 is KGHSH and CDR2 is LQKENI. The CDR3 runs to 16 residues. CDR3 nucleotide sequence: TGTGCCAGCTCACCATCCAGGACACTACCTTCCACTGAAGCTTTCTTT. Protein sequence: CASSPSRTLPSTEAFF.

As to this clonotype: An end of the junction differs from the germline gene, which may be a read error. The rearrangement joins TRBV2 to TRBJ1-2; no definite D call. The V gene's germline CDR1 is SNHLY and CDR2 FYNNEI. The CDR3 contains 12 residues. The CDR3 region is CASSEGWRGYTF. In DNA form, the CDR3 reads TGTGCCAGCAGCGAAGGATGGAGGGGCTACACCTTC.

The rearrangement joins TRBV12-3 or TRBV12-4 to TRBJ1-2; D may be TRBD1 (5 bases). The CDR3 sequence is 14 residues long. Trimming removed 6 bases at V and 3 bases at J, with 14 bases between. The CDR3 loop reads CASSPGGVDYGYTF. The CDR3 nucleotides read TGTGCCAGCAGCCCCGGGGGGGTGGACTATGGCTACACCTTC.

The V and J genes are TRBV11-2 and TRBJ2-7; D possibly matches TRBD1 or TRBD2 (6 bases each). This CDR3 comprises 13 residues. Germline CDR1 and CDR2: SGHAT and FQNNGV. Between the trimmed V and J ends, which lost 3 bases and 6 bases, there was a span of 12 bases. The DNA of the CDR3 is TGTGCCAGCAGCTTTGGGGGGCAGGGCGAGCAGTACTTC. Protein product: CASSFGGQGEQYF.

CDR3 loop: CASSSRTGAYEQYF. The CDR3 DNA reads TGTGCCAGCAGCTCCAGGACAGGGGCCTACGAGCAGTACTTC. The genes are TRBV13 and TRBJ2-7, with 9 bases aligning to TRBD1. This CDR3 spans 14 amino acids. In germline, CDR1 is PRHDT, CDR2 FYEKMQ (reference sequence). V dropped 4 bases and J dropped 2; count of bases not matched to a gene: 3.

The rearrangement joins TRBV11-2 to TRBJ2-7; 13 bases align to TRBD2. The CDR3 is made up of 17 amino acids. The ends lost 4 bases at V and 7 bases at J; junction bases unmatched: 13. Germline CDR1 is SGHAT and CDR2 is FQNNGV. CDR3 loop: CASSSTLLAGGPGEQYV. The DNA for the CDR3 is TGTGCCAGCAGCTCCACCTTACTAGCGGGAGGGCCGGGAGAGCAGTACGTC.

In its sample, this clonotype was seen a few times. The chain combines TRBV28 with TRBJ2-7, with TRBD1 matching 7 bases. The CDR3 extends over 12 amino acids. Germline V lookup: CDR1 MDHEN, CDR2 SYDVKM. Trimming took 7 bases from V and 4 from J; bases not matched to a gene: 4. In DNA form, the CDR3 reads TGTGCCAGCACTTCAGGGGGATACGAGCAGTACTTC. Protein: CASTSGGYEQYF.

The chain employs TRBV3-1 and TRBJ2-7; 8 positions agree with TRBD1. V lost 5 bases to trimming and J lost 3 bases; unmatched junction nucleotides: 6. Looked up from germline, CDR1 is LGHDT and CDR2 is YNNKEL (reference sequence). This CDR3 contains 14 residues. The chain's CDR3 is CASSLGQDHYEQYV. The CDR3 nucleotides read TGTGCCAGCAGCTTGGGACAGGACCACTACGAGCAGTACGTC.

This clonotype was observed many times. V is TRBV2 and J is TRBJ1-5, with D perhaps matching TRBD1 (5 bases). The CDR3 has 14 residues. V shed 6 bases and J shed 3 bases, with 12 bases lying between them. CDR1 SNHLY and CDR2 FYNNEI come from the germline V gene. CDR3 DNA: TGTGCCAGCAGGATGGGGGAGGCCAATCAGCCCCAGCATTTT. Residues: CASRMGEANQPQHF.

The V call is TRBV6-4, the J call TRBJ2-1, with D unresolved. Germline CDR1 is MRHNA and CDR2 is SNTAGT. V lost 2 bases and J 8 bases, leaving 16 bases between the germline ends. The CDR3 contains 15 residues. The CDR3 DNA follows: TGTGCCAGCAGTGACCCCCGGGCCTATGGGGATGAGCAGTTCTTC. Its protein is CASSDPRAYGDEQFF.

J is TRBJ1-1 and V is TRBV30; D not resolved. Trimming shortened V by 3 bases and J by 4 bases, and 9 bases separated the two germline ends. This CDR3 is built from 12 residues. Germline V gene sequence: CDR1 GTSNPN, CDR2 SVGIG (reference sequence). The CDR3 coding sequence is TGTGCCTGGAGAAAGGGCTCCACTGAAGCTTTCTTT. Translated: CAWRKGSTEAFF.

The genes are TRBV13 and TRBJ1-1; weak D call: TRBD1 (5 bases). This CDR3 comprises 15 residues. Per the germline V gene, CDR1 is PRHDT and CDR2 is FYEKMQ (reference sequence). The V end was cut by 6 bases, the J end by 3 bases, with 17 bases between. This CDR3 reads CASRLTNLGDTEAFF. CDR3 DNA: TGTGCCAGCAGGTTGACAAACCTGGGGGACACTGAAGCTTTCTTT.

There are many counts of this clonotype. The chain employs TRBV10-3 and TRBJ2-3, with TRBD2 as a possible D gene (6 bases). Germline CDR1 ENHRY, CDR2 SYGVKD. The CDR3 is 16 residues long. V dropped 6 bases and J dropped 0 bases, with 16 bases sitting between them. The CDR3 reads CAISHPNSGSTDTQYF. CDR3 bases: TGTGCCATCAGCCACCCGAATAGCGGTAGCACAGATACGCAGTATTTT.

V is TRBV7-7 and J is TRBJ2-1; 7 bases are a match to TRBD2. Unmatched junction bases numbered 11, after V lost 5 bases and J lost 4 bases. There are 16 residues in the CDR3. Germline V CDR1 and CDR2: SSHAT, FNYEAQ (reference sequence). This chain's CDR3 is CASSPRGTNRYNEQFF. CDR3 coding DNA: TGTGCCAGCAGCCCGCGGGGGACTAACAGATACAATGAGCAGTTCTTC.

At least ten counts were recorded for this clonotype. The CDR3 spells CATTIWTDLNEKLFF. As DNA, the CDR3 is TGTGCCACCACCATTTGGACAGATTTAAATGAAAAACTGTTTTTT. The chain uses TRBV15 and TRBJ1-4; weak D call: TRBD1 (6 bases). The CDR3 is 15 amino acids. V gave up 7 bases and J gave up 5 bases, with 17 bases separating them. Per germline, CDR1 LNHNV and CDR2 YYDKDF (reference sequence). The complete variable domain, with remaining parts taken from reference TRBV15 and TRBJ1-4, reads DAMVIQNPRYQVTQFGKPVTLSCSQTLNHNVMYWYQQKSSQAPKLLFHYYDKDFNNEADTPDNFQSRRPNTSFCFLDIRSPGLGDTAMYLCATTIWTDLNEKLFFGSGTQLSVL.

This clonotype was detected ten times or more. This chain joins TRBV12-3 or TRBV12-4 and TRBJ2-1, with D perhaps TRBD1 (6 bases). Trimming removed 5 bases at V and 5 bases at J, with 19 bases between. CDR3 length equals 16 residues. CDR3 protein: CASSPTGLAADNEQFF. The CDR3 region has the DNA TGTGCCAGCAGTCCCACAGGGCTAGCCGCCGACAATGAGCAGTTCTTC.